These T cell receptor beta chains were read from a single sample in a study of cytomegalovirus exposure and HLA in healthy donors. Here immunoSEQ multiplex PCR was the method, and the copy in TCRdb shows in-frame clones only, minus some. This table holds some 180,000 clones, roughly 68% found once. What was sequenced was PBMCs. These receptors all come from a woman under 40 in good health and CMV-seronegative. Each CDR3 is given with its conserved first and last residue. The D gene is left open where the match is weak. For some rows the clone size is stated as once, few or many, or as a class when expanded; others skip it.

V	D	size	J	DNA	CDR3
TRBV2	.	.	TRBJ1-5	TGTGCCAGCAGTGAAAACGCAGGGGTTGGTCGGCCCCAGCATTTT	CASSENAGVGRPQHF
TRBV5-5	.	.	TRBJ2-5	TGTGCCAGCAGCTTGTTCGGTGGGAGGGGGGGAGGGGAGACCCAGTACTTC	CASSLFGGRGGGETQYF
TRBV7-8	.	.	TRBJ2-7	TGTGCCAGCAGCTTAGGGGGCTATAACTACGAGCAGTACTTC	CASSLGGYNYEQYF
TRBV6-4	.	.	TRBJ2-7	TGTGCCAGCAGTCCAGGGGAGTCCTACGAGCAGTACTTC	CASSPGESYEQYF
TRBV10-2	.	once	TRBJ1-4	TGCGCCAGCAGTGGGGCCTCCGAAAAACTGTTTTTT	CASSGASEKLFF
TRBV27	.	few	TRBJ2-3	TGTGCCAGCAGTTTCCTACAGTTCACAGATACGCAGTATTTT	CASSFLQFTDTQYF
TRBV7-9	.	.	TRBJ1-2	TGTTCCAGCAGCCCGAATGGGGCAGCCGGGCGGGGCTACACCTTC	CSSSPNGAAGRGYTF
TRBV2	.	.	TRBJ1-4	TGTGCCAGCAGTGAACTATCGGGGTTTAATGAAAAACTGTTTTTT	CASSELSGFNEKLFF
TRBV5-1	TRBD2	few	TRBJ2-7	TGCGCCAGCAGCTTGGGGGTAGCGGGGAGCCTATACGAGCAGTACTTC	CASSLGVAGSLYEQYF
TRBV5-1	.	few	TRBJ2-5	TGCGCCAGCAGCCTGGACAACCCTTTCCAAGAGACCCAGTACTTC	CASSLDNPFQETQYF
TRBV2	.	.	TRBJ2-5	TGTGCCAGCAGTGAGGACAGTACGGGGACCCAGTACTTC	CASSEDSTGTQYF
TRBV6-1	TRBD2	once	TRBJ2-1	TGTGCCAGCAAACCGGGGGGGGATTACAATGAGCAGTTCTTC	CASKPGGDYNEQFF
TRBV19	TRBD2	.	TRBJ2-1	TGTGCCAGTAGTATTGCGGGGGGGCGAAATGAGCAGTTCTTC	CASSIAGGRNEQFF
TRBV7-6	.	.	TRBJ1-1	TGTGCCAGCAGCCCCGAGGTGGGAGTGAACACTGAAGCTTTCTTT	CASSPEVGVNTEAFF
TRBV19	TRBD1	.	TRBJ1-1	TGTGCCAGTAGTACGACAGGGAAAGCTGAAGCTTTCTTT	CASSTTGKAEAFF
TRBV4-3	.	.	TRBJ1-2	TGCGCCAGCAGCCAAGATGTGGGAGCTAACTATGGCTACACCTTC	CASSQDVGANYGYTF
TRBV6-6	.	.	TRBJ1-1	TGTGCCAGCAGTTACCTACAAGGGAGGGCCACTGAAGCTTTCTTT	CASSYLQGRATEAFF
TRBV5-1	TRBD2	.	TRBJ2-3	TGCGCCAGCAGCTTAGCGGGGGGGCACGGAGATACGCAGTATTTT	CASSLAGGHGDTQYF
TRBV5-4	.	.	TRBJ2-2	TGTGCCAGCGTGGACTGGAACACCGGGGAGCTGTTTTTT	CASVDWNTGELFF
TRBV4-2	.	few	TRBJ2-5	TGTGCCAGCAGCCAAGATAGAGGGAGTCAAGAGACCCAGTACTTC	CASSQDRGSQETQYF
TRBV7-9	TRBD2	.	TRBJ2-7	TGTGCCAGCACCATTGAAACTAGCGGGGGTAGTAGCTCCTACGAGCAGTACTTC	CASTIETSGGSSSYEQYF
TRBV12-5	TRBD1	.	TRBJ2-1	TGTGCATCGGGACAGCCTGGGGATTTAGAGCAGTTCTTC	CASGQPGDLEQFF
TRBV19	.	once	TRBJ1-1	TGTGCCAGTAGTCGTGGGGGGTCGTACGCTGAAGCTTTCTTT	CASSRGGSYAEAFF
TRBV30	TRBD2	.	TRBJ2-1	TGTGCCTGGAGTGTTCGACTAGCGGGCTACAATGAGCAGTTCTTC	CAWSVRLAGYNEQFF
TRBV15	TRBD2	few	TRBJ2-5	TGTGCCTCGGGAGGGGAGACCCAGTACTTC	CASGGETQYF
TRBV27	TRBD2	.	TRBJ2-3	TGTGCCAGCAGTTTGGGACTAGCGGGGGGTGATACGCAGTATTTT	CASSLGLAGGDTQYF